The 18 T cell receptor beta chains reported below all come from one sample, sequenced in a study of blood T cell repertoires in COVID-19. Clones were sequenced by immunoSEQ multiplex PCR, and TCRdb holds only the in-frame ones, with some missing. The sample consists of a few hundred thousand clones, around 89% of them appearing once. Sequencing was done on a sample of PBMCs or T cells enriched from blood (not recorded which). All receptors derive from a woman aged 30 to 39 who had recovered from COVID-19.

This sequence joins TRBV30 and TRBJ1-5, with 9 bases fitting TRBD1. Germline assignment: CDR1 GTSNPN and CDR2 SVGIG (reference sequence). V lost 2 bases, J lost 2 bases, and 16 bases stayed unmatched. The CDR3 has 19 amino acids. The CDR3 spells CAWSSGTGSTNGGNQPQHF. The CDR3 DNA is TGTGCCTGGAGTAGTGGGACAGGGAGTACAAACGGGGGCAATCAGCCCCAGCATTTT.

CDR3 amino acids: CASSDSGPRPSQEQYF. In DNA form, the CDR3 reads TGTGCCAGCAGTGACAGCGGACCGAGACCGAGTCAGGAGCAGTACTTC. The chain carries TRBV6-1 and TRBJ2-7, with TRBD2 as a possible D gene (5 bases). CDR3 size: 16 residues. The V gene lost 3 bases and the J gene lost 7 bases, with 22 bases spanning the gap. Germline values: CDR1 MNHNS, CDR2 SASEGT.

This sequence joins TRBV2 and TRBJ1-5, with TRBD1 matching 8 bases. The CDR3 is 15 amino acids. Unmatched junction bases numbered 5, after V lost 6 bases and J lost 1 base. The germline gives CDR1 SNHLY, CDR2 FYNNEI. CDR3 amino acids: CASRMRTGSNQPQHF. As DNA, the CDR3 is TGTGCCAGCAGGATGAGGACAGGGAGCAATCAGCCCCAGCATTTT.

J is TRBJ1-6 and V is TRBV6-5; 9 nucleotides match TRBD1. In germline, CDR1 is MNHEY, CDR2 SVGAGI. The CDR3 contains 14 residues. Germline trimming cut 7 bases from V and 6 bases from J; bases unmatched to any gene: 4. This CDR3 reads CASKGTGTNSPLHF. CDR3 bases: TGTGCCAGCAAAGGGACAGGGACTAATTCACCCCTCCACTTT.

The genes are TRBV4-2 and TRBJ2-1, with TRBD2 matching 9 bases. This CDR3 is 17 amino acids long. CDR1 LGHNA and CDR2 YNFKEQ come from the germline V gene. Germline trimming cut 1 base from V and 5 bases from J; bases unmatched to any gene: 9. The CDR3 DNA follows: TGTGCCAGCAGCCAAGTAGTTTTGAGACTAGCGGACAATGAGCAGTTCTTC. The encoded protein is CASSQVVLRLADNEQFF.

The count of this clone is one. The rearrangement links TRBV6-5 to TRBJ1-6; D may be TRBD1 (6 bases). The V and J ends lost 6 bases and 9 bases respectively, with 15 bases between them. The CDR3 extends over 14 amino acids. Germline CDR1 is MNHEY and CDR2 is SVGAGI. CDR3 sequence: CASRHRESSSPLHF. The CDR3 bases are TGTGCCAGCAGGCACAGGGAGTCGAGTTCACCCCTCCACTTT.

This rearrangement joins TRBV27 to TRBJ2-1; TRBD2 agrees at 8 bases. V was clipped by 3 bases and J by 0 bases; unmatched bases: 1. Germline assignment: CDR1 MNHEY and CDR2 SMNVEV (reference sequence). This CDR3 is 15 amino acids long. CDR3 loop: CASSFRGGSYNEQFF. CDR3 nucleotides: TGTGCCAGCAGTTTTCGGGGGGGCTCCTACAATGAGCAGTTCTTC.

The chain combines TRBV9 with TRBJ1-2; tentatively, D is TRBD1 (6 bases). CDR3 length: 13 amino acids. Germline lookup yields CDR1 SGDLS and CDR2 YYNGEE. Trimming took off 0 bases at V and 5 bases at J, with 8 bases between the two ends. CDR3 protein: CASSVEDRYGYTF. For the CDR3, the DNA is TGTGCCAGCAGCGTAGAGGACAGATATGGCTACACCTTC.

V usage is TRBV5-1 and J usage is TRBJ1-2; 9 positions match TRBD1. The CDR3 spans 15 residues. V trimming: 5 bases; J trimming: 4 bases; junction bases outside the gene matches: 9. Germline V gene lookup returns CDR1 SGHRS and CDR2 YFSETQ. The CDR3 DNA reads TGCGCCAGCAGACAACCGGGACAGGGAGGCTATGGCTACACCTTC. Encoded protein: CASRQPGQGGYGYTF.

The chain uses TRBV14 and TRBJ2-3; tentatively, D is TRBD1 (6 bases). Trimming shortened V by 0 bases and J by 1 base, and 14 bases separated the two germline ends. CDR3 length: 17 residues. Germline-derived CDR1 and CDR2 are SGHDN and FVKESK. The CDR3 reads CASSQEYRDGRTDTQYF. The CDR3 coding sequence is TGTGCCAGCAGCCAAGAGTACAGGGACGGCCGCACAGATACGCAGTATTTT.

The J gene is TRBJ1-3, the V gene TRBV28; D uncertain. The CDR3 loop spans 15 amino acids. From germline, CDR1 is MDHEN and CDR2 SYDVKM. V lost 7 bases to trimming and J lost 0 bases, with 13 bases between them. CDR3 loop: CASIKGGTSGNTIYF. The CDR3 DNA follows: TGTGCCAGCATAAAAGGCGGAACCTCTGGAAACACCATATATTTT.

This rearrangement joins TRBV6-2 or TRBV6-3 to TRBJ2-1; possibly TRBD2 for D (6 bases). The germline V gene has CDR1 MNHEY and CDR2 SVGEGT. The CDR3 runs to 14 residues. V was cut by 6 bases and J by 7 bases, with 16 bases left in between. CDR3 amino acids: CASSRDFERNEQFF. Here the CDR3 DNA reads TGTGCCAGCAGCCGGGACTTCGAACGGAATGAGCAGTTCTTC.

The gene calls are TRBV5-6 and TRBJ2-6; TRBD1 matches at 7 bases. Trimming removed 2 bases from V and 0 bases from J; junction bases left unmatched: 5. Germline values: CDR1 SGHDT, CDR2 YYEEEE. This CDR3 has 17 residues. The CDR3 is CASSLPGQYSGANVLTF. The CDR3, as DNA: TGTGCCAGCAGCTTACCGGGACAGTACTCTGGGGCCAACGTCCTGACTTTC.

The chain employs TRBV14 and TRBJ1-2; the D is unclear. Germline values: CDR1 SGHDN, CDR2 FVKESK. V lost 0 bases and J 3 bases, leaving 11 bases between the germline ends. There are 15 residues in the CDR3. CDR3 DNA: TGTGCCAGCAGCCAAGAGGTCGTCAGTGACTATGGCTACACCTTC. It yields the protein CASSQEVVSDYGYTF.

This clone was detected once. The genes are TRBV19 and TRBJ1-5; D gene ambiguous. Germline V lookup: CDR1 LNHDA, CDR2 SQIVND (reference sequence). Between the trimmed V and J ends, which lost 11 bases and 6 bases, there was a span of 23 bases. The CDR3 contains 15 residues. CDR3 nucleotide sequence: TGTGCCTCACGATCCGGGATTGGGGAGGGTCAGCCCCAGCATTTT. It encodes CASRSGIGEGQPQHF.

The chain couples TRBV30 to TRBJ1-2; tentatively, D is TRBD1 (6 bases). V dropped 8 bases and J dropped 2 bases, with 15 bases sitting between them. The CDR3 contains 13 residues. CDR1 and CDR2 (germline): GTSNPN, SVGIG (reference sequence). The CDR3 loop reads CAGKLQGNYGYTF. CDR3 nucleotides: TGTGCCGGGAAATTACAGGGAAACTATGGCTACACCTTC.

The chain has TRBV9 and TRBJ2-7, with D tentatively TRBD1 (5 bases). The CDR3 is 13 residues long. The ends were cut back, 0 bases at V and 5 bases at J, with 9 bases in the middle. Per germline, CDR1 SGDLS and CDR2 YYNGEE. CDR3 sequence (DNA): TGTGCCAGCAGCGTAGGCAGGGTTAACGAGCAGTACTTC. It encodes CASSVGRVNEQYF.

This clone has just one count. This chain joins TRBV7-8 and TRBJ2-2; 9 positions match TRBD2. CDR1 and CDR2 from the germline V gene are SGHVS and FQNEAQ. The CDR3 extends over 22 amino acids. With V trimmed by 5 bases and J by 0 bases, 22 bases remained unmatched. Here the CDR3 reads CASSQLGGRARNPKTNTGELFF. The DNA for the CDR3 is TGTGCCAGCAGCCAGCTCGGCGGGAGGGCACGTAACCCGAAGACGAACACCGGGGAGCTGTTTTTT.